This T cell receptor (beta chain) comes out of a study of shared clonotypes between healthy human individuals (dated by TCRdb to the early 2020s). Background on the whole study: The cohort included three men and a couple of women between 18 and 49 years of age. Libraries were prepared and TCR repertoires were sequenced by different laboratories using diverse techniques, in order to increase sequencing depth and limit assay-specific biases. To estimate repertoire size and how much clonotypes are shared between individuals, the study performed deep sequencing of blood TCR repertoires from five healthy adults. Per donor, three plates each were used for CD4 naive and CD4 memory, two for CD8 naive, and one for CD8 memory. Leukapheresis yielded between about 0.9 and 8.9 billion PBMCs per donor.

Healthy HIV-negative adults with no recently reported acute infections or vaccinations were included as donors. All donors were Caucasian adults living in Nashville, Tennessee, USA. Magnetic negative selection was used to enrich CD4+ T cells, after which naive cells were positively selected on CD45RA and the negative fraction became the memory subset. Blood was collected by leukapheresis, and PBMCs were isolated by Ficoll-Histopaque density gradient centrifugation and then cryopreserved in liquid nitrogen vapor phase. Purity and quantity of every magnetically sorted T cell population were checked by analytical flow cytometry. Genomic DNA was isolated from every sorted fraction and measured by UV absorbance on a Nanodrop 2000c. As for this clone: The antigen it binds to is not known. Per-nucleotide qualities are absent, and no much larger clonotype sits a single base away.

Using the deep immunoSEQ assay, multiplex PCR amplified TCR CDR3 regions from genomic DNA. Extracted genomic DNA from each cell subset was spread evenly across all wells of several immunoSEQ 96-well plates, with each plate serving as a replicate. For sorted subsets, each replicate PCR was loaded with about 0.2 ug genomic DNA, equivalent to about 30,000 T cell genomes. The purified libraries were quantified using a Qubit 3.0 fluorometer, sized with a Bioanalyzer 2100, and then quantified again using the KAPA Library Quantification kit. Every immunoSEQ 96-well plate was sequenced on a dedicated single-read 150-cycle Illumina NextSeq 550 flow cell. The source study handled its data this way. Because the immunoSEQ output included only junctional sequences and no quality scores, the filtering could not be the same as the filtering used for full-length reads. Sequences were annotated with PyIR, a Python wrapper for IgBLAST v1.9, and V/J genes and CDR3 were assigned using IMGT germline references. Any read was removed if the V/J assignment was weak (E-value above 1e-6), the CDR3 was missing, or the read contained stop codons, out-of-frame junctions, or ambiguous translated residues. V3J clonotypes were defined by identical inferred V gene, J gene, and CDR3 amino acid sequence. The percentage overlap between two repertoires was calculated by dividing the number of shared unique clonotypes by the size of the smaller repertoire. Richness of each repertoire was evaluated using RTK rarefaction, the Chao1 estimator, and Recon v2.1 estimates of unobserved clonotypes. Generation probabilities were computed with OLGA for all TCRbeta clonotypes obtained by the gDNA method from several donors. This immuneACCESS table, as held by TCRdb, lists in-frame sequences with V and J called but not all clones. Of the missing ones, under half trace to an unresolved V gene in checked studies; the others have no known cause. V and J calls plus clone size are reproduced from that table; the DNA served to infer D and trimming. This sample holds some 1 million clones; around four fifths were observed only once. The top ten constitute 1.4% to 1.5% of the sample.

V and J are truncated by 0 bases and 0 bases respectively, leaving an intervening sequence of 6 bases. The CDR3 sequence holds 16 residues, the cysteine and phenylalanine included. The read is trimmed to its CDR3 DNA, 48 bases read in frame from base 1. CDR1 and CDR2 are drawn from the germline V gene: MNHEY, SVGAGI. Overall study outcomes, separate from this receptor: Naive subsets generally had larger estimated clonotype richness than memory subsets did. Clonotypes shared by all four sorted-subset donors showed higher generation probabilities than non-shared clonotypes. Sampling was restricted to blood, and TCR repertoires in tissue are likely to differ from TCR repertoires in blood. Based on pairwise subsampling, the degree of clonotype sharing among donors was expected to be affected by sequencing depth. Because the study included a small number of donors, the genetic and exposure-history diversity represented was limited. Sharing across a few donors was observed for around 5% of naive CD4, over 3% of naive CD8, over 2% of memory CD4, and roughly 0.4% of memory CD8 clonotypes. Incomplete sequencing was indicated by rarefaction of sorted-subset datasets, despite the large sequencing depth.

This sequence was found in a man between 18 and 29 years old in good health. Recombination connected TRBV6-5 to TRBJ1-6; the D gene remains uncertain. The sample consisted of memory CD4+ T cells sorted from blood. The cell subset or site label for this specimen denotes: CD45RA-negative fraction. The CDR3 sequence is CASSYSQSSYNSPLHF. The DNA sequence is TGTGCCAGCAGTTACTCCCAGAGCTCCTATAATTCACCCCTCCACTTT.